Listed below are T cell receptor beta chains from one sample, sequenced in a study of OX40 agonist ivuxolimab in advanced cancers. Profiled with immunoSEQ multiplex PCR; TCRdb holds only in-frame clones, not every one. The table records tens of thousands of clones, around 87% of them present only once. The sequenced sample was CD4+ or CD8+ T cells sorted from blood, obtained in a trial of the OX40 agonist ivuxolimab. The receptors shown here come from an adult with an advanced solid tumor such as melanoma, head and neck, liver or kidney cancer. The CDR3 runs from the conserved cysteine through the conserved F or W. The order of the fields is J gene, D gene, clone size, V gene, CDR3 protein, CDR3 DNA. D genes are given only for firm matches. Expanded clones are given a class, and other clones once, few, many or no size at all.

J: TRBJ2-7
D: TRBD2
size: -
V: TRBV19
CDR3: CASSLAGASYEQYF
DNA: TGTGCCAGTAGTCTAGCGGGGGCCTCCTACGAGCAGTACTTC

J: TRBJ2-4
D: -
size: -
V: TRBV6-6
CDR3: CASSSLVELAKNIQYF
DNA: TGTGCCAGCAGTTCCCTCGTGGAGTTAGCCAAAAACATTCAGTACTTC

J: TRBJ2-3
D: TRBD1
size: once
V: TRBV19
CDR3: CASSTRDRGMTGPGDIVPDTQYF
DNA: TGTGCCAGTAGTACCCGGGACAGGGGTATGACGGGCCCAGGGGATATCGTCCCAGATACGCAGTATTTT

J: TRBJ2-2
D: TRBD1
size: few
V: TRBV4-1
CDR3: CASSEDRVTGELFF
DNA: TGCGCCAGCAGCGAGGACAGGGTCACCGGGGAGCTGTTTTTT

J: TRBJ1-2
D: TRBD1
size: -
V: TRBV29-1
CDR3: CSALTGQVGYTF
DNA: TGCAGCGCCCTCACAGGACAGGTCGGCTACACCTTC

J: TRBJ1-5
D: -
size: once
V: TRBV5-5
CDR3: CASSLNSGRGNQPQHF
DNA: TGTGCCAGCAGCTTGAACAGCGGACGAGGCAATCAGCCCCAGCATTTT

J: TRBJ1-2
D: -
size: -
V: TRBV18
CDR3: CASSPRSGDLYGYTF
DNA: TGTGCCAGCTCACCACGGTCAGGGGATCTCTATGGCTACACCTTC

J: TRBJ1-1
D: -
size: -
V: TRBV19
CDR3: CASSIVQGEAFF
DNA: TGTGCCAGTAGTATAGTGCAGGGGGAAGCTTTCTTT

J: TRBJ2-7
D: TRBD1
size: -
V: TRBV14
CDR3: CASSTVGQGSSYEQYF
DNA: TGTGCCAGCAGCACAGTTGGACAGGGAAGCTCCTACGAGCAGTACTTC

J: TRBJ2-1
D: TRBD2
size: -
V: TRBV7-9
CDR3: CASAGSGGQKIYNEQFF
DNA: TGTGCCAGTGCGGGGAGCGGGGGCCAAAAAATCTACAATGAGCAGTTCTTC

J: TRBJ2-7
D: -
size: once
V: TRBV21-1
CDR3: CASSKHPEEYEQYF
DNA: TGTGCCAGCAGCAAACACCCCGAGGAGTACGAGCAGTACTTC

J: TRBJ2-3
D: TRBD1
size: -
V: TRBV6-5
CDR3: CASSVDRASTDTQYF
DNA: TGTGCCAGCAGCGTAGACAGGGCTAGCACAGATACGCAGTATTTT

J: TRBJ2-2
D: -
size: -
V: TRBV7-9
CDR3: CASSITYTGELFF
DNA: TGTGCCAGCAGCATCACGTACACCGGGGAGCTGTTTTTT

J: TRBJ2-7
D: TRBD2
size: -
V: TRBV7-2
CDR3: CASTIGGTGSYEQYF
DNA: TGTGCCAGCACTATCGGGGGGACTGGGTCCTACGAGCAGTACTTC

J: TRBJ2-7
D: TRBD1
size: -
V: TRBV5-6
CDR3: CASRDRGRFYEQYF
DNA: TGTGCCAGCAGGGACAGGGGACGGTTCTACGAGCAGTACTTC

J: TRBJ2-7
D: TRBD1
size: -
V: TRBV5-1
CDR3: CASSRGQGLGEQYF
DNA: TGCGCCAGCAGCAGAGGACAGGGTCTAGGGGAGCAGTACTTC

J: TRBJ2-3
D: TRBD2
size: -
V: TRBV2
CDR3: CASSLLAVTTDTQYF
DNA: TGTGCCAGCAGTTTGCTAGCGGTTACCACAGATACGCAGTATTTT

J: TRBJ1-5
D: -
size: once
V: TRBV6-5
CDR3: CASSYITPYRDQPQHF
DNA: TGTGCCAGCAGTTACATCACTCCCTACCGGGATCAGCCCCAGCATTTT

J: TRBJ2-4
D: TRBD2
size: -
V: TRBV5-1
CDR3: CASSPSRSGGPYLAKNIQYF
DNA: TGCGCCAGCAGCCCATCCCGTAGCGGGGGGCCCTACCTAGCCAAAAACATTCAGTACTTC

J: TRBJ2-2
D: TRBD1
size: -
V: TRBV4-1
CDR3: CASTSDRVGTGELFF
DNA: TGCGCCAGCACCTCGGACAGGGTGGGCACCGGGGAGCTGTTTTTT

J: TRBJ2-6
D: -
size: -
V: TRBV18
CDR3: CASSPPNSGANVLTF
DNA: TGTGCCAGCTCACCACCCAACTCTGGGGCCAACGTCCTGACTTTC

J: TRBJ1-5
D: -
size: once
V: TRBV29-1
CDR3: CSVVVGGSNQPQHF
DNA: TGCAGCGTTGTGGTTGGGGGGAGCAATCAGCCCCAGCATTTT

J: TRBJ1-6
D: -
size: -
V: TRBV10-1
CDR3: CASSEWAEGRLTYNSPLHF
DNA: TGCGCCAGCAGTGAGTGGGCAGAAGGCCGTTTAACCTATAATTCACCCCTCCACTTT

J: TRBJ2-7
D: TRBD1
size: -
V: TRBV5-1
CDR3: CASSLGQAQDEQYF
DNA: TGCGCCAGCAGCCTGGGACAGGCCCAGGACGAGCAGTACTTC

J: TRBJ2-1
D: TRBD2
size: -
V: TRBV7-9
CDR3: CASSLASVGGTYNEQFF
DNA: TGTGCCAGCAGCTTAGCATCCGTCGGGGGGACCTACAATGAGCAGTTCTTC

J: TRBJ1-2
D: -
size: -
V: TRBV9
CDR3: CASSVVGNYGYTF
DNA: TGTGCCAGCAGCGTAGTGGGGAACTATGGCTACACCTTC

J: TRBJ2-2
D: -
size: -
V: TRBV5-5
CDR3: CASSLERVVTGELFF
DNA: TGTGCCAGCAGCTTGGAGAGGGTAGTTACCGGGGAGCTGTTTTTT

J: TRBJ1-2
D: -
size: -
V: TRBV2
CDR3: CASTRGNYGYTF
DNA: TGTGCCAGCACTAGGGGCAACTATGGCTACACCTTC

J: TRBJ2-2
D: -
size: -
V: TRBV5-1
CDR3: CASSLIAVTGELFF
DNA: TGCGCCAGCAGCTTAATAGCGGTTACCGGGGAGCTGTTTTTT

J: TRBJ1-1
D: -
size: -
V: TRBV15
CDR3: CATSRTGKNTEAFF
DNA: TGTGCCACCAGCAGGACGGGAAAGAACACTGAAGCTTTCTTT

J: TRBJ1-2
D: TRBD1
size: -
V: TRBV5-1
CDR3: CASSPWTGGYGYTF
DNA: TGCGCCAGCAGCCCGTGGACAGGGGGCTATGGCTACACCTTC

J: TRBJ2-5
D: -
size: -
V: TRBV12-5
CDR3: CASGFGQGQETQYF
DNA: TGTGCTAGTGGTTTTGGGCAGGGACAAGAGACCCAGTACTTC

J: TRBJ2-6
D: -
size: -
V: TRBV2
CDR3: CASSEALGTGANVLTF
DNA: TGTGCCAGCAGTGAAGCGTTAGGAACTGGGGCCAACGTCCTGACTTTC

J: TRBJ1-3
D: -
size: -
V: TRBV6-5
CDR3: CASRRVSGNTIYF
DNA: TGTGCCAGCCGAAGGGTCTCTGGAAACACCATATATTTT

J: TRBJ2-4
D: -
size: -
V: TRBV5-1
CDR3: CASSLYGGSKNIQYF
DNA: TGCGCCAGCAGCTTGTATGGGGGGTCCAAAAACATTCAGTACTTC

J: TRBJ1-1
D: -
size: -
V: TRBV18
CDR3: CASSLAENTEAFF
DNA: TGTGCCAGCTCACTGGCAGAGAACACTGAAGCTTTCTTT

J: TRBJ2-7
D: TRBD2
size: -
V: TRBV2
CDR3: CASFQGGYEQYF
DNA: TGTGCCAGCTTCCAGGGAGGGTACGAGCAGTACTTC

J: TRBJ2-7
D: TRBD1
size: -
V: TRBV6-1
CDR3: CASRDPGQPYEQYF
DNA: TGTGCCAGCAGAGACCCGGGACAGCCTTACGAGCAGTACTTC

J: TRBJ2-5
D: TRBD2
size: few
V: TRBV15
CDR3: CATSRTRAGGRQETQYF
DNA: TGTGCCACCAGCAGAACTAGAGCGGGGGGGCGTCAAGAGACCCAGTACTTC

J: TRBJ1-1
D: -
size: -
V: TRBV19
CDR3: CASSPRAGYMNTEAFF
DNA: TGTGCCAGTAGCCCCCGTGCCGGCTACATGAACACTGAAGCTTTCTTT